The T cell receptor beta chain under discussion was sequenced for a study of T cell repertoires in cytomegalovirus infection. Study-wide background: Epitope selection comprised recently identified HLA-C-restricted CMV epitopes and well-studied HLA-B-restricted CMV epitopes.

Germline V CDR1 and CDR2: SNHLY, FYNNEI. This CDR3 has 16 amino acids. With 2 bases removed from V and 0 bases from J, the gap between germline ends came to 13 bases. TCRdb used MiXCR to reprocess the reads, holding one entry per CDR3 protein. This table holds about 830,000 distinct CDR3 sequences, around a third found once. Regarding this clonotype: The antigen is undetermined.

V and J are TRBV2 and TRBJ2-5; maybe TRBD2 (6 bases). The starting material was cultured CD8+ T cells from PBMCs, obtained from culture after CMV antigen stimulation. The clonotype originates from a human donor in good health (CMV status not recorded). Some clones in this sample may be carry-over from other donors' samples. The CDR3 nucleotides read TGTGCCAGCAGTGAAATATGGAGGGAGTACCAAGAGACCCAGTACTTC. Residues: CASSEIWREYQETQYF.